This T cell receptor (beta chain) originates from a study of T cell responses to AZD1222 COVID-19 vaccine. The CDR3 is made up of 15 amino acids. CDR1 LNHNV and CDR2 YYDKDF come from the germline V gene (reference sequence). V lost 5 bases and J lost 5; bases outside the gene matches: 7. The repertoire was sequenced with immunoSEQ multiplex PCR; TCRdb's copy has only in-frame clones and lacks some. The table shows about 130,000 clones, with 87% occurring only once. The TCR originated in an adult in good health. V is TRBV15 and J is TRBJ2-2; TRBD1 aligns across 8 bases. The sample in question was peripheral blood, obtained on day 0 of AZD1222 vaccination. Written as DNA, the CDR3 is TGTGCCACCAGCGAATGGGACAGGACGACCGGGGAGCTGTTTTTT. It translates to CATSEWDRTTGELFF.